The 25 T cell receptor beta chains reported below all come from one sample, sequenced in a study of blood T cell repertoires in COVID-19. Only in-frame clones appear in the TCRdb table, and some are missing; sequencing was by immunoSEQ multiplex PCR. The sample comprises some 240,000 clones, around 83% of which are singletons, and approximately 1.5% rests with the top ten. Sequencing input: peripheral blood. These receptors originate from a woman aged 40 to 50 who had recovered from COVID-19.

This clone was observed a handful of times. The CDR3 loop reads CASSYGGGNADTQYF. The CDR3 nucleotides are TGTGCCAGCAGTTACGGCGGGGGTAATGCAGATACGCAGTATTTT. The chain carries TRBV6-5 and TRBJ2-3; TRBD2 matches at 7 bases. The germline gives CDR1 MNHEY, CDR2 SVGAGI. The V segment lost 2 bases and the J segment 4 bases; nucleotides outside the gene matches: 6. The CDR3 loop spans 15 amino acids.

This clone was detected a few times. V and J are TRBV6-2 or TRBV6-3 and TRBJ1-2, with a weak D call TRBD1 (5 bases). Trimming removed 5 bases from V and 6 bases from J, with 25 bases in between. Per the germline V gene, CDR1 is MNHEY and CDR2 is SVGEGT. This CDR3 has 17 amino acids. The CDR3 coding sequence is TGTGCCAGCAGTCCACACTCCCGAGAAACAGGTCCTCATGGCTACACCTTC. Protein product: CASSPHSRETGPHGYTF.

CDR3 nucleotides: TGTGCCAGCAGTCGAGATAACACAGGGGCTGAAGCTTTCTTT. The encoded protein is CASSRDNTGAEAFF. The rearrangement links TRBV6-5 to TRBJ1-1; 7 nucleotides match TRBD1. The CDR3 consists of 14 residues. J gave up 6 bases and V 5 bases, and 9 bases lay outside the gene matches. CDR1 MNHEY and CDR2 SVGAGI come from the germline V gene.

The chain joins TRBV18 to TRBJ1-2; D gene ambiguous. Per the germline V gene, CDR1 is KGHSH and CDR2 is LQKENI. The CDR3 extends over 12 amino acids. V lost 3 bases to trimming and J lost 6 bases, with 8 bases between them. The CDR3 sequence is CASSPGSDGYTF. The CDR3, as DNA: TGTGCCAGCTCACCGGGGAGCGATGGCTACACCTTC. Full variable domain (rest looked up from reference TRBV18 and TRBJ1-2): NAGVMQNPRHLVRRRGQEARLRCSPMKGHSHVYWYRQLPEEGLKFMVYLQKENIIDESGMPKERFSAEFPKEGPSILRIQQVVRGDSAAYFCASSPGSDGYTFGSGTRLTVV.

The chain carries TRBV11-2 and TRBJ1-5; D possibly corresponds to TRBD1 (5 bases). Germline V CDR1 and CDR2: SGHAT, FQNNGV. The CDR3 runs to 17 residues. V was trimmed by 5 bases and J by 6 bases, leaving 23 bases between them. CDR3 region: CASSRVRGGRVGQPQHF. In DNA form, the CDR3 reads TGTGCCAGCAGCCGGGTGCGGGGCGGCAGAGTAGGTCAGCCCCAGCATTTT.

The chain uses TRBV2 and TRBJ1-1, with unresolved D. The CDR3 is made up of 13 amino acids. Trimming removed 5 bases at V and 1 base at J, with 8 bases between. Germline V CDR1 and CDR2: SNHLY, FYNNEI. Here the CDR3 DNA reads TGTGCCAGCAGTTTTAGCTGGAACACTGAAGCTTTCTTT. This codes for CASSFSWNTEAFF.

The DNA for the CDR3 is TGTGCCAGCAGCCCAGGCCGGGGGGCATCATCTGGAAACACCATATATTTT. It translates to CASSPGRGASSGNTIYF. The V and J genes are TRBV7-2 and TRBJ1-3, with D maybe TRBD1 (6 bases). Trimming left V 5 bases short and J 1 base short, with 18 bases between. There are 17 residues in the CDR3. Germline assignment: CDR1 SGHTA and CDR2 FQGNSA.

V is TRBV5-1 and J is TRBJ1-2; possible D gene TRBD1, 5 bases. The CDR3 consists of 13 residues. V was clipped by 5 bases and J by 4 bases, with 12 bases between them. CDR1 is SGHRS, CDR2 YFSETQ, per germline. CDR3 coding DNA: TGCGCCAGCAGGGAGGGGCAGGGCTATGGCTACACCTTC. Translated, it gives CASREGQGYGYTF.

The chain recombines TRBV7-2 with TRBJ2-3; D may be TRBD2 (6 bases). V was shortened by 1 base and J by 6 bases, with 14 bases between the two germline ends. The germline CDR1 and CDR2 sequences are SGHTA and FQGNSA. CDR3 length equals 15 residues. DNA for the CDR3: TGTGCCAGCAGCTTAGTATTTACCGGAGGGGATACGCAGTATTTT. Residues: CASSLVFTGGDTQYF.

The chain is built from TRBV19 and TRBJ2-3; D may be TRBD1 (5 bases). The CDR3 is made up of 14 amino acids. Per germline, CDR1 LNHDA and CDR2 SQIVND (reference sequence). With 5 bases removed from V and 3 bases from J, the gap between germline ends came to 12 bases. CDR3 region: CASSSQGITDTQYF. The CDR3 DNA reads as TGTGCCAGTAGTTCCCAGGGAATTACAGATACGCAGTATTTT.

This sequence joins TRBV4-1 and TRBJ1-4, with D possibly being TRBD1 (6 bases). CDR1 and CDR2 from the germline V gene are MGHRA and YSYEKL. The CDR3 spans 16 residues. V was cut by 0 bases and J by 3 bases, with 11 bases left in between. Here the CDR3 reads CASSQESTGPNEKLFF. In nucleotides, the CDR3 is TGCGCCAGCAGCCAAGAATCGACAGGTCCTAATGAAAAACTGTTTTTT.

The chain combines TRBV5-1 with TRBJ2-3; possible D gene TRBD1, 5 bases. Germline CDR1 is SGHRS and CDR2 is YFSETQ. The CDR3 consists of 16 residues. Trimming left V 2 bases short and J 2 bases short, with 15 bases between. The chain's CDR3 is CASSLKQVKYTDTQYF. DNA for the CDR3: TGCGCCAGCAGCTTAAAACAGGTAAAGTACACAGATACGCAGTATTTT.

The genes are TRBV19 and TRBJ1-1; 8 bases match TRBD1. The length of the CDR3 is 16 residues. V shed 5 bases, J shed 0 bases, and the junction held 8 bases outside the gene matches. Germline-derived CDR1 and CDR2 are LNHDA and SQIVND (reference sequence). CDR3 in amino acids: CASSLRDRSLNTEAFF. The CDR3 bases are TGTGCCAGTAGTCTTAGGGACAGGTCATTGAACACTGAAGCTTTCTTT.

V is TRBV6-6 and J is TRBJ2-7; D ambiguous. The V end was cut by 2 bases, the J end by 2 bases, with 16 bases between. The CDR3 is 16 amino acids. The germline CDR1 and CDR2 sequences are MNHNY and SVGAGI (reference sequence). The CDR3 protein is CASSYNELGTTYEQYF. The CDR3 coding sequence is TGTGCCAGCAGTTACAATGAACTCGGCACTACCTACGAGCAGTACTTC.

The chain carries TRBV5-5 and TRBJ1-1; no clear D gene. The germline V gene encodes CDR1 SGHKS and CDR2 YYEKEE (reference sequence). This CDR3 spans 14 amino acids. The V and J ends lost 2 bases and 4 bases respectively, with 12 bases between them. The DNA of the CDR3 is TGTGCCAGCAGCTTCTCCTCCTCAGTCACTGAAGCTTTCTTT. Protein product: CASSFSSSVTEAFF.

The gene calls are TRBV15 and TRBJ2-5; D may be TRBD1 (5 bases). Germline V gives CDR1 LNHNV, CDR2 YYDKDF (reference sequence). Trimming took 6 bases from V and 7 from J, leaving 15 bases between them. The CDR3 length is 13 residues. The CDR3 nucleotides read TGTGCCACCAGTAGGGGAATGGACGGGACCCAGTACTTC. Translated, it gives CATSRGMDGTQYF.

The rearrangement joins TRBV27 to TRBJ1-2, with TRBD1 identical over 11 bases. Unmatched junction bases numbered 6, after V lost 7 bases and J lost 8 bases. In germline, CDR1 is MNHEY, CDR2 SMNVEV (reference sequence). The CDR3 is 13 amino acids. In nucleotides, the CDR3 is TGTGCCAGCACCGGGACAGGGGGACAGGGCTACACCTTC. It encodes CASTGTGGQGYTF.

The rearrangement joins TRBV27 to TRBJ1-1; 8 bases align to TRBD1. This CDR3 is built from 16 residues. J lost 0 bases, V lost 4 bases, and 7 bases had no gene match. CDR1 is MNHEY and CDR2 is SMNVEV in the germline V gene (reference sequence). The CDR3: CASSSRDRRLNTEAFF. For the CDR3, the DNA is TGTGCCAGCAGTTCCCGGGACAGGAGGTTGAACACTGAAGCTTTCTTT.

The rearrangement joins TRBV5-1 to TRBJ2-2, with 9 positions matching TRBD2. CDR3 size: 18 residues. Looked up from germline, CDR1 is SGHRS and CDR2 is YFSETQ. The ends lost 4 bases at V and 7 bases at J; junction bases unmatched: 17. DNA of the CDR3: TGCGCCAGCAGCCCCCTAACCTCCGGGACTAGCCTCGGCGGGGAGCTGTTTTTT. Translated, it gives CASSPLTSGTSLGGELFF.

The chain uses TRBV5-6 and TRBJ2-3, with D perhaps matching TRBD2 (6 bases). The CDR3 covers 16 residues. Germline V gene sequence: CDR1 SGHDT, CDR2 YYEEEE. Trimming shortened V by 3 bases and J by 1 base, and 15 bases separated the two germline ends. The CDR3 region has the DNA TGTGCCAGCAGCTCGAACCGGGACTTCCGCACAGATACGCAGTATTTT. As protein: CASSSNRDFRTDTQYF.

The chain recombines TRBV5-5 with TRBJ2-7; 7 nucleotides line up with TRBD1. Germline lookup yields CDR1 SGHKS and CDR2 YYEKEE (reference sequence). The CDR3 is 16 amino acids. Trimming cost V 1 base and J 2 bases; bases outside gene matches: 9. The CDR3 region has the DNA TGTGCCAGCAGCTTGACCACGGGACAGAAAGCCTACGAGCAGTACTTC. It specifies CASSLTTGQKAYEQYF.

CDR3 in DNA: TGTGCCAGTAGTATAGGTGGTACTCCGCGCCTTAATTCACCCCTCCACTTT. It translates to CASSIGGTPRLNSPLHF. This chain links TRBV19 with TRBJ1-6; D unresolved. The CDR3 is made up of 17 amino acids. V lost 1 base and J 6 bases, leaving 16 bases between the germline ends. The germline V gene has CDR1 LNHDA and CDR2 SQIVND (reference sequence).

The gene calls are TRBV12-3 or TRBV12-4 and TRBJ1-1; 8 bases are a match to TRBD1. This CDR3 spans 13 amino acids. The junction had 3 bases not matched to a gene; V was cut back by 6 bases and J by 3 bases. The CDR3 nucleotides are TGTGCCAGCAGGGGACAGGCCTACACTGAAGCTTTCTTT. Translating gives CASRGQAYTEAFF.

The rearrangement uses TRBV5-8 and TRBJ1-1, with 7 bases lining up with TRBD1. J was trimmed by 5 bases and V by 1 base; bases with no gene match: 5. CDR1 is SGHTS and CDR2 is YDEGEE in the germline V gene. This CDR3 has 14 amino acids. The CDR3 sequence is CASSLSRGQTEAFF. The CDR3 nucleotides read TGTGCCAGCAGCTTGTCGAGGGGGCAGACTGAAGCTTTCTTT.

DNA for the CDR3: TGTGCCAGCAGCTCTTTGCCCGGGACAGGGGTTGTGGGGACTGAAGCTTTCTTT. It codes for CASSSLPGTGVVGTEAFF. V and J are TRBV7-3 and TRBJ1-1, with TRBD1 matching over 10 bases. In germline, CDR1 is SGHTA, CDR2 FQGTGA. This CDR3 has 18 residues. V shed 4 bases, J shed 5 bases, and the junction held 16 bases outside the gene matches.